The following is a T cell receptor beta chain sequence with its context. Antigen specificity is unknown. The V gene end was trimmed by 3 bases and the J gene end by 7 bases; junction bases not matched to a gene: 9. Germline assignment: CDR1 MDHEN and CDR2 SYDVKM. This CDR3 has 15 residues. This specimen belongs to a study of OX40 agonist ivuxolimab in advanced cancers. Turning to the study itself: Enrolled patients in dose escalation had cancers that were hepatocellular carcinoma, melanoma, renal cell or head and neck cancer. Study outcomes and limitations: The investigators did not determine what antigen specificity the expanded peripheral T cells had. Patients who responded partially at 0.1-3.0 mg/kg showed clonal expansion ranking among the lowest.

The table came from immunoSEQ multiplex PCR; TCRdb's copy has only in-frame clones and leaves some out. Counted here are about 60,000 clones, approximately 86% occurring once; the ten biggest clones make up 0.95% to 1.4%. The source is an adult with an advanced solid tumor such as melanoma, head and neck, liver or kidney cancer. The material sequenced was CD4+ or CD8+ T cells sorted from blood, taken in a trial of the OX40 agonist ivuxolimab. The rearrangement uses TRBV28 and TRBJ1-2; the match to TRBD1 covers 9 bases. The CDR3 DNA is TGTGCCAGCAGTTTGGGACAGGGAGAACGAGGTGGCTACACCTTC. The encoded protein is CASSLGQGERGGYTF.